This T cell receptor (beta chain) was found in a study of blood T cell repertoires in COVID-19. Study-level information: The United States, Italy and Spain supplied acute and convalescent COVID-19 samples. Nucleic acid was either cDNA or gDNA, and it came from T cells, B-cell-depleted T cells, or PBMCs.

The germline V gene encodes CDR1 SGHTA and CDR2 FQGTGA. This CDR3 spans 18 amino acids. Unmatched junction bases numbered 14, after V lost 4 bases and J lost 5 bases. This clone was detected a few times. Original processing methods: Amplifying reference gene primers gave estimates of nucleated cell counts. Clones were read by immunoSEQ multiplex PCR, and TCRdb kept only the in-frame ones, dropping some. That table gives V, J and clone size, and the DNA gave D and trimming. The sample consists of about 130,000 clones, around 86% of them appearing once. This rearrangement joins TRBV7-3 to TRBJ2-1; 10 bases fit TRBD2. The receptor was derived from a man aged 55 to 70 with acute or convalescent COVID-19. The specimen sequenced was peripheral blood. The chain's CDR3 is CASSSQTIAGGGDNEQFF. CDR3 nucleotides: TGTGCCAGCAGCTCCCAAACTATAGCGGGAGGAGGAGACAATGAGCAGTTCTTC.